The 5 T cell receptor beta chains below were found in one sample sequenced in a study of a mutant IDH1 vaccine in newly diagnosed glioma. Generated by immunoSEQ multiplex PCR, the TCRdb table keeps only in-frame clones and is missing some. The data show some 61,000 clones, about 86% seen once. Sample time point: baseline, week 1 (first vaccination visit). Sample treatment: pre-vaccination baseline after standard-of-care therapy. The material was PBMCs, obtained from a glioma patient treated with radiotherapy, temozolomide or both. These receptors were collected from a man younger than 45 with glioma.

The chain uses TRBV28 and TRBJ1-4, with 7 positions matching TRBD1. Germline V gene lookup returns CDR1 MDHEN and CDR2 SYDVKM. The V and J ends lost 4 bases and 5 bases, in that order; junction bases with no gene match: 7. The CDR3 loop spans 15 amino acids. The CDR3 is CASSSQGEGNEKLFF. CDR3 nucleotide sequence: TGTGCCAGCAGTTCGCAGGGGGAGGGGAATGAAAAACTGTTTTTT.

The count of this clone is one. The chain has TRBV29-1 and TRBJ2-3; tentative D call: TRBD2 (5 bases). Germline V lookup: CDR1 SQVTM, CDR2 ANQGSEA. The CDR3 sequence is 12 residues long. Trimming left V 4 bases short and J 2 bases short, with 7 bases between. CDR3 DNA: TGCAGCGTTGCGGGGATCACAGATACGCAGTATTTT. Encoded protein: CSVAGITDTQYF.

The chain carries TRBV27 and TRBJ2-2; D uncertain. Trimming removed 6 bases from V and 0 bases from J, with 11 bases in between. Germline V gene data show CDR1 as MNHEY and CDR2 as SMNVEV (reference sequence). This CDR3 contains 15 residues. CDR3 sequence (DNA): TGTGCCAGCAGCCCTTACACCACGAACACCGGGGAGCTGTTTTTT. It encodes CASSPYTTNTGELFF.

V is TRBV11-3 and J is TRBJ2-7; D call uncertain. CDR3 length equals 13 residues. Trimming shortened V by 2 bases and J by 5 bases, and 10 bases separated the two germline ends. CDR1 SGHNT and CDR2 YENEEA come from the germline V gene. CDR3 in amino acids: CASSLNAMDEQYF. CDR3 sequence (DNA): TGTGCCAGCAGCTTAAACGCAATGGACGAGCAGTACTTC.

The V and J genes are TRBV28 and TRBJ2-1; D is ambiguous. V lost 5 bases and J 10 bases, leaving 12 bases between the germline ends. This CDR3 spans 12 amino acids. The germline gives CDR1 MDHEN, CDR2 SYDVKM. The CDR3 sequence: CASSGNPSEQFF. Written as DNA, the CDR3 is TGTGCCAGCAGTGGGAACCCCTCGGAGCAGTTCTTC.